These 28 T cell receptor beta chains were all obtained from the same sample, sequenced in a study of cytotoxic CD8 clonotypes in ibrutinib-treated CLL. The protocol was immunoSEQ multiplex PCR, while the TCRdb copy is restricted to in-frame clones and leaves out a portion. The sample has around 15,000 clones; roughly 65% are singletons. This specimen consisted of PBMCs, obtained before ibrutinib treatment. The receptor set was obtained from a human donor with chronic lymphocytic leukemia.

Within the sample, this clone is medium-sized. The gene calls are TRBV19 and TRBJ2-2; TRBD1 is a possible D gene (5 bases). CDR3 length: 13 residues. Trimming pared 4 bases from V and 5 bases from J, leaving 8 bases between. Germline CDR1 is LNHDA and CDR2 is SQIVND (reference sequence). The CDR3 DNA follows: TGTGCCAGTAGTACTCAGGGAACCGGGGAGCTGTTTTTT. Amino acid sequence: CASSTQGTGELFF.

The gene calls are TRBV25-1 and TRBJ2-3; 7 bases are a match to TRBD1. Germline-derived CDR1 and CDR2 are MGHDK and SYGVNS. This CDR3 is 14 amino acids long. With V trimmed by 4 bases and J by 1 base, 2 bases remained unmatched. This CDR3 reads CASSGQGGTDTQYF. DNA of the CDR3: TGTGCCAGCAGTGGGCAGGGGGGCACAGATACGCAGTATTTT. Together with reference TRBV25-1 and TRBJ2-3, the CDR3 gives the full variable domain: EADIYQTPRYLVIGTGKKITLECSQTMGHDKMYWYQQDPGMELHLIHYSYGVNSTEKGDLSSESTVSRIRTEHFPLTLESARPSHTSQYLCASSGQGGTDTQYFGPGTRLTVL.

This chain joins TRBV28 and TRBJ1-5, with a possible D match to TRBD1 (5 bases). The germline V gene has CDR1 MDHEN and CDR2 SYDVKM. The CDR3 has 14 residues. Trimming removed 2 bases from V and 5 bases from J, with 10 bases in between. The CDR3 protein is CASSLAQVYQPQHF. Written as DNA, the CDR3 is TGTGCCAGCAGTTTAGCACAGGTCTATCAGCCCCAGCATTTT.

This rearrangement joins TRBV28 to TRBJ1-5; TRBD1 aligns across 8 bases. Germline V gives CDR1 MDHEN, CDR2 SYDVKM. The CDR3 sequence is 15 residues long. With 5 bases clipped from V and 4 bases from J, the junction kept 7 bases outside the gene matches. CDR3 in amino acids: CASSRDRGVNQPQHF. CDR3 coding DNA: TGTGCCAGCAGTAGAGACAGGGGAGTGAATCAGCCCCAGCATTTT. Together with reference TRBV28 and TRBJ1-5, the CDR3 gives the full variable domain: DVKVTQSSRYLVKRTGEKVFLECVQDMDHENMFWYRQDPGLGLRLIYFSYDVKMKEKGDIPEGYSVSREKKERFSLILESASTNQTSMYLCASSRDRGVNQPQHFGDGTRLSIL.

In its sample, this clone was seen a few times. The chain employs TRBV7-9 and TRBJ2-2, with 10 positions matching TRBD1. Trimming took 1 base from V and 3 from J; bases not matched to a gene: 5. Germline CDR1 SEHNR, CDR2 FQNEAQ (reference sequence). The CDR3 runs to 17 residues. CDR3 in DNA: TGTGCCAGCAGCTTAGAGGGGACAGGGGCTTACACCGGGGAGCTGTTTTTT. Its protein product is CASSLEGTGAYTGELFF.

This clone was detected only once. The V and J genes are TRBV29-1 and TRBJ2-6; no definite D call. The V end was cut by 1 base, the J end by 3 bases, with 1 base between. This CDR3 region has 12 residues. Germline CDR1 is SQVTM and CDR2 is ANQGSEA. The CDR3 loop is CSVEGGANVLTF. The CDR3, as DNA: TGCAGCGTTGAAGGTGGGGCCAACGTCCTGACTTTC.

The chain joins TRBV7-6 to TRBJ2-5, with D hard to call. CDR1 is SGHVS, CDR2 FNYEAQ, per germline. V shed 1 base and J shed 2 bases, with 14 bases lying between them. The length of the CDR3 is 16 residues. The DNA for the CDR3 is TGTGCCAGCAGCTTAGAGGCAGCCCCTATACAAGAGACCCAGTACTTC. The encoded protein is CASSLEAAPIQETQYF. The entire variable domain, with the rest obtained from reference TRBV7-6 and TRBJ2-5, is as follows: GAGVSQSPRYKVTKRGQDVALRCDPISGHVSLYWYRQALGQGPEFLTYFNYEAQQDKSGLPNDRFSAERPEGSISTLTIQRTEQRDSAMYRCASSLEAAPIQETQYFGPGTRLLVL.

V is TRBV7-2 and J is TRBJ2-5; D may be TRBD1 or TRBD2 (5 bases each). CDR1 is SGHTA and CDR2 is FQGNSA in the germline V gene. Trimming removed 4 bases from V and 10 bases from J, with 19 bases in between. The length of the CDR3 is 14 residues. CDR3 DNA: TGTGCCAGCAGCTCAGGTCGGGGTTCAAGGGGCCAGTACTTC. Translation gives CASSSGRGSRGQYF.

The rearrangement uses TRBV27 and TRBJ2-1; D possibly corresponds to TRBD1 (6 bases). The CDR3 length is 19 residues. CDR1 is MNHEY, CDR2 SMNVEV, per germline (reference sequence). Trimming removed 2 bases at V and 2 bases at J, with 22 bases between. CDR3 coding DNA: TGTGCCAGCAGTTTAGTACCCCCCTCGTGGGGGCGTGCCTACAATGAGCAGTTCTTC. As protein: CASSLVPPSWGRAYNEQFF.

The chain employs TRBV5-1 and TRBJ1-1; TRBD1 agrees at 8 bases. The CDR3 consists of 15 residues. Unmatched junction bases numbered 9, after V lost 3 bases and J lost 5 bases. The V gene's germline CDR1 is SGHRS and CDR2 YFSETQ. This CDR3 is CASSSFGQGVTEAFF. The CDR3 nucleotides read TGCGCCAGCAGCTCCTTCGGACAGGGAGTGACTGAAGCTTTCTTT.

Only a few counts were recorded for this clone. In DNA form, the CDR3 reads TGTGCCAGTAGTAAGATCACTGAAGCTTTCTTT. It codes for CASSKITEAFF. The chain combines TRBV19 with TRBJ1-1; no clear D gene. The ends were cut back, 4 bases at V and 4 bases at J, with 4 bases in the middle. Germline V lookup: CDR1 LNHDA, CDR2 SQIVND (reference sequence). The CDR3 loop spans 11 amino acids.

This clone was picked up one time. V gene TRBV6-4 combines with J gene TRBJ2-3; 7 nucleotides align to TRBD2. The CDR3 loop spans 15 amino acids. Germline-derived CDR1 and CDR2 are MRHNA and SNTAGT. V dropped 0 bases and J dropped 4; count of bases not matched to a gene: 4. The CDR3: CASSDSSGAPDTQYF. The CDR3 DNA is TGTGCCAGCAGTGACTCGAGCGGGGCCCCAGATACGCAGTATTTT.

The J gene is TRBJ2-2, the V gene TRBV6-1; 8 bases are shared with TRBD2. Per germline, CDR1 MNHNS and CDR2 SASEGT. Losses at the gene ends were 4 bases for V and 6 bases for J; bases not matched to a gene: 7. The CDR3 runs 15 residues. This chain's CDR3 is CASSARNGGAGELFF. The CDR3 nucleotides are TGTGCCAGCAGTGCCCGTAACGGGGGGGCCGGGGAGCTGTTTTTT.

This sequence joins TRBV11-2 and TRBJ2-3; D gene ambiguous. The CDR3 runs 16 residues. Germline loops: CDR1 SGHAT, CDR2 FQNNGV. V shed 1 base and J shed 0 bases, with 11 bases lying between them. This chain's CDR3 is CASSLARSVSTDTQYF. In nucleotides, the CDR3 is TGTGCCAGCAGCTTAGCCAGATCGGTAAGCACAGATACGCAGTATTTT.

This clone turned up a few times. CDR3 amino acids: CAARDRGFGYTF. DNA of the CDR3: TGTGCAGCACGGGACAGAGGCTTTGGCTACACCTTC. The chain employs TRBV25-1 and TRBJ1-2, with 7 nucleotides matching TRBD1. Per germline, CDR1 MGHDK and CDR2 SYGVNS. The CDR3 spans 12 residues.

This clone was seen just once. The V gene is TRBV28, the J gene TRBJ1-2, with D uncertain. This CDR3 is 14 amino acids long. Germline V CDR1 and CDR2: MDHEN, SYDVKM. Trimming took off 3 bases at V and 7 bases at J, with 15 bases between the two ends. The CDR3 DNA reads as TGTGCCAGCAGTTTTCGGACCTTCACCCTTGGCTACACCTTC. Translated, it gives CASSFRTFTLGYTF.

This clone has more than one count but fewer than ten. This chain joins TRBV18 and TRBJ1-1, with unresolved D. Germline CDR1 and CDR2: KGHSH and LQKENI. Trimming took 2 bases from V and 5 from J, leaving 9 bases between them. The CDR3 totals 13 residues. CDR3 nucleotides: TGTGCCAGCTCACCAGGGAAGGTGACTGAAGCTTTCTTT. Translated: CASSPGKVTEAFF.

CDR3 bases: TGTGCCAGTAGTTCACCGGGACAGCGACGTAGCGAGCAGTACTTC. It translates to CASSSPGQRRSEQYF. The chain employs TRBV19 and TRBJ2-7, with 7 bases fitting TRBD1. With 5 bases clipped from V and 6 bases from J, the junction kept 13 bases outside the gene matches. Germline CDR1 reads LNHDA; CDR2 reads SQIVND (reference sequence). There are 15 residues in the CDR3.

This clone was counted a few times. The J gene is TRBJ1-5, the V gene TRBV6-5; no definite D call. The V and J ends lost 0 bases and 4 bases respectively, with 4 bases between them. Germline V gene data show CDR1 as MNHEY and CDR2 as SVGAGI. The CDR3 covers 13 residues. The CDR3 DNA is TGTGCCAGCAGTTACTCCCAAAATCAGCCCCAGCATTTT. It yields the protein CASSYSQNQPQHF.

The chain couples TRBV7-2 to TRBJ2-7; possibly TRBD2 for D (6 bases). The CDR3 contains 14 residues. Germline lookup yields CDR1 SGHTA and CDR2 FQGNSA. Trimming removed 3 bases from V and 1 base from J, with 10 bases in between. The CDR3 reads CASSLGGDSYEQYF. The CDR3 DNA follows: TGTGCCAGCAGCTTGGGCGGGGATTCCTACGAGCAGTACTTC. The variable domain in full, with the rest retrieved from reference TRBV7-2 and TRBJ2-7, is GAGVSQSPSNKVTEKGKDVELRCDPISGHTALYWYRQSLGQGLEFLIYFQGNSAPDKSGLPSDRFSAERTGGSVSTLTIQRTQQEDSAVYLCASSLGGDSYEQYFGPGTRLTVT.

This sequence joins TRBV6-5 and TRBJ2-1; TRBD2 matches 10 bases. CDR3 length equals 16 residues. The germline V gene has CDR1 MNHEY and CDR2 SVGAGI. The junction had 6 bases not matched to a gene; V was cut back by 2 bases and J by 5 bases. DNA for the CDR3: TGTGCCAGCAGTTACAATAGCGGGGGGTTCCACAATGAGCAGTTCTTC. This encodes CASSYNSGGFHNEQFF.

This chain uses TRBV10-2 with TRBJ2-6; possible D gene TRBD1, 5 bases. V lost 10 bases, J lost 4 bases, and 23 bases lay in between. Germline values: CDR1 WSHSY, CDR2 SAAADI. The CDR3 runs 17 residues. CDR3 sequence reads: CATHGWGRVTGANVLTF. CDR3 DNA: TGCGCCACCCACGGGTGGGGCAGGGTAACCGGGGCCAACGTCCTGACTTTC.

This chain connects TRBV5-1 to TRBJ1-2; perhaps TRBD1 as D (5 bases). The CDR3 covers 13 residues. V was pared by 4 bases and J by 0 bases, with 7 bases between. CDR1 is SGHRS and CDR2 is YFSETQ in the germline V gene. CDR3 DNA: TGCGCCAGCAGCCGGGGGGCTAACTATGGCTACACCTTC. Protein: CASSRGANYGYTF.

The chain combines TRBV5-3 with TRBJ2-1; TRBD2 matches 10 bases. TRBV5-3 is an ORF, with its function uncertain. The CDR3 contains 17 residues. Germline trimming cut 2 bases from V and 2 bases from J; bases unmatched to any gene: 7. The CDR3, as DNA: TGTGCCAGAAGCTTAGCGGGGGGGCCTCGGACCTACAATGAGCAGTTCTTC. This gives the protein CARSLAGGPRTYNEQFF.

J is TRBJ1-4 and V is TRBV13; no firm D call. The CDR3 has 14 residues. The germline CDR1 and CDR2 sequences are PRHDT and FYEKMQ (reference sequence). The V gene lost 3 bases and the J gene lost 8 bases, with 13 bases spanning the gap. The CDR3 loop reads CASSLVGFGEKLFF. The CDR3 nucleotides read TGTGCCAGCAGCTTGGTAGGGTTCGGCGAAAAACTGTTTTTT.

The chain has TRBV7-2 and TRBJ1-6; D remains unclear. The CDR3 covers 14 residues. Trimming removed 1 base at V and 7 bases at J, with 8 bases between. Per the germline V gene, CDR1 is SGHTA and CDR2 is FQGNSA. Here the CDR3 DNA reads TGTGCCAGCAGCTTAGGGGAGAGGAATTCACCCCTCCACTTT. Translating it yields CASSLGERNSPLHF.

The gene calls are TRBV4-2 and TRBJ2-7; a weak D match, TRBD2 (6 bases). Germline V lookup: CDR1 LGHNA, CDR2 YNFKEQ. The CDR3 is 15 residues long. Trimming took 0 bases from V and 2 from J, leaving 11 bases between them. The chain's CDR3 is CASSQDYAGTYEQYF. CDR3 DNA sequence: TGTGCCAGCAGCCAAGATTATGCGGGGACCTACGAGCAGTACTTC.

This clone ranks as large. The rearrangement joins TRBV6-4 to TRBJ2-3, with D perhaps assigned TRBD1 or TRBD2 (6 bases each). Germline CDR1 MRHNA, CDR2 SNTAGT. The CDR3 totals 16 residues. Deletions cut 0 bases from V and 4 bases from J, with 14 bases between. The CDR3 region has the DNA TGTGCCAGCAGTGACTCGATGAGGGGGGAGTCAGATACGCAGTATTTT. It codes for CASSDSMRGESDTQYF.